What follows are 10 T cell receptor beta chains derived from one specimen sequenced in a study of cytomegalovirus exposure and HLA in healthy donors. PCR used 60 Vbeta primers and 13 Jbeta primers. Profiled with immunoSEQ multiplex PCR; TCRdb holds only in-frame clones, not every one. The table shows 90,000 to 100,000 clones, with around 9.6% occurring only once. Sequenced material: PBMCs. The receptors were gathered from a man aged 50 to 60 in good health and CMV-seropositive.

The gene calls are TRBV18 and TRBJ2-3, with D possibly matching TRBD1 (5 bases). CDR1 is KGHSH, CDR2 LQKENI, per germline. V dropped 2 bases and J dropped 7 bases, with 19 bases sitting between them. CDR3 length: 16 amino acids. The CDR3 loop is CASSPMGRGLANTQYF. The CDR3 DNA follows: TGTGCCAGCTCACCAATGGGTAGGGGCCTTGCGAATACGCAGTATTTT.

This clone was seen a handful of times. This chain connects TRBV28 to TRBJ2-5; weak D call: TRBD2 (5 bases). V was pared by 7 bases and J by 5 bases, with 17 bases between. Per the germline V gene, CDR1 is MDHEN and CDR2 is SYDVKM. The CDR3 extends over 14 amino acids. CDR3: CASKRRKEGETQYF. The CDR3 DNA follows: TGTGCCAGCAAGCGGCGAAAAGAAGGGGAGACCCAGTACTTC. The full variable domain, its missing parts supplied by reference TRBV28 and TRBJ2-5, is DVKVTQSSRYLVKRTGEKVFLECVQDMDHENMFWYRQDPGLGLRLIYFSYDVKMKEKGDIPEGYSVSREKKERFSLILESASTNQTSMYLCASKRRKEGETQYFGPGTRLLVL.

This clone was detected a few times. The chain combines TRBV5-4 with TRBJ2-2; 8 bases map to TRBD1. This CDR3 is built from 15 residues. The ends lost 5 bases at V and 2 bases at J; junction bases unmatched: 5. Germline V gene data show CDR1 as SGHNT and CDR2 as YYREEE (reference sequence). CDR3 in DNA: TGTGCCAGCAGACCGGACAGGGCCAACACCGGGGAGCTGTTTTTT. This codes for CASRPDRANTGELFF.

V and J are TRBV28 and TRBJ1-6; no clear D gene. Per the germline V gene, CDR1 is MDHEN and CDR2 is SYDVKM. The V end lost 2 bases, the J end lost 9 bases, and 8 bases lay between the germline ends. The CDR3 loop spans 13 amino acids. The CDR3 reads CASSLHKTSPLHF. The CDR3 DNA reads TGTGCCAGCAGTTTACACAAAACTTCACCCCTCCACTTT.

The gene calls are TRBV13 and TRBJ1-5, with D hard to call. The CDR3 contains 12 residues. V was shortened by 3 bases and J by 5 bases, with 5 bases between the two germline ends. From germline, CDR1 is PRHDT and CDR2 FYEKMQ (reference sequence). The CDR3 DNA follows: TGTGCCAGCAGCTTGGGAGATCAGCCCCAGCATTTT. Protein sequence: CASSLGDQPQHF.

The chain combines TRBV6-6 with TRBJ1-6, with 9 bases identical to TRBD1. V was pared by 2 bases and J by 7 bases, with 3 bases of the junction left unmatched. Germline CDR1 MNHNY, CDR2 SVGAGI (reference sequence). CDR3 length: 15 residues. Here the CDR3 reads CASSYGQGTNSPLHF. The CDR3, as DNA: TGTGCCAGCAGTTACGGACAGGGGACGAATTCACCCCTCCACTTT.

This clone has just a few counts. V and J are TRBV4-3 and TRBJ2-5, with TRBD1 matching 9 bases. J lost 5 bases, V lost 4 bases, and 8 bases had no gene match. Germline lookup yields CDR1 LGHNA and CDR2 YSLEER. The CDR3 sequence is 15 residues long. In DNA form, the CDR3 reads TGCGCCAGCAGCCCCGGGGACAGGGTGGGTGAGACCCAGTACTTC. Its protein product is CASSPGDRVGETQYF.

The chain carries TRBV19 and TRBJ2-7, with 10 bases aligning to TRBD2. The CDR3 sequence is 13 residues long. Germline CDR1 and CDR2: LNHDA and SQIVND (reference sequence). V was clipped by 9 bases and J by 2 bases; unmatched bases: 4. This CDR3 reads CARDSGRPYEQYF. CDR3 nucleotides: TGTGCCAGGGATAGCGGGAGGCCCTACGAGCAGTACTTC. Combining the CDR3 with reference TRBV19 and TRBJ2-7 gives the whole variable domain DGGITQSPKYLFRKEGQNVTLSCEQNLNHDAMYWYRQDPGQGLRLIYYSQIVNDFQKGDIAEGYSVSREKKESFPLTVTSAQKNPTAFYLCARDSGRPYEQYFGPGTRLTVT.

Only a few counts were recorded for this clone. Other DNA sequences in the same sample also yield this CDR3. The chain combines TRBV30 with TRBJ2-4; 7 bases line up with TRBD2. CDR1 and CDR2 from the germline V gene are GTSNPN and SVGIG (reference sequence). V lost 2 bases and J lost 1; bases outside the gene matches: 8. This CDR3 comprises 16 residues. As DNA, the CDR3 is TGTGCCTGGAGTACCTGGGAGGGCCTGGCCAAAAACATTCAGTACTTC. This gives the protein CAWSTWEGLAKNIQYF.

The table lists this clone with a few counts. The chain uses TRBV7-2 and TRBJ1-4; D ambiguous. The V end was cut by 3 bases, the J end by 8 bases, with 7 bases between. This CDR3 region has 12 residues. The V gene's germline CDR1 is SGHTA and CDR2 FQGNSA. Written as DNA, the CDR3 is TGTGCCAGCAGCTTTTATCCGGAAAAACTGTTTTTT. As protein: CASSFYPEKLFF. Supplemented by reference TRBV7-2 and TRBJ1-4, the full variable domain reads GAGVSQSPSNKVTEKGKDVELRCDPISGHTALYWYRQSLGQGLEFLIYFQGNSAPDKSGLPSDRFSAERTGGSVSTLTIQRTQQEDSAVYLCASSFYPEKLFFGSGTQLSVL.